This TCR beta chain was recovered during a study of PD-L1 blockade in urothelial cancer. Study information: Atezolizumab was started by patients in the mid-2010s at 1,200 mg intravenously every 3 weeks. Analyses were performed on blood at 3 weeks after treatment start (the second dose) and at 6 weeks.

Looked up from germline, CDR1 is SGHRS and CDR2 is YFSETQ. The J segment lost 3 bases and the V segment lost 7 bases, leaving 9 bases of the junction unmatched. The CDR3 covers 14 residues. Synthetic spike-ins, TCR analog templates, were added into each PCR. Assay: immunoSEQ multiplex PCR; the TCRdb copy retains only in-frame clones and omits some. The sample lists under 30,000 clones, roughly 86% seen once, with 2.5% to 3.5% in the top ten. By its share, this clone is large. Sequenced material: PBMCs, taken around atezolizumab (anti-PD-L1) treatment. This sequence joins TRBV5-1 and TRBJ2-7; TRBD2 matches 8 bases. The receptor was isolated from a man over 45 with urothelial cancer. The CDR3 region is CASSTSGSSYEQYF. CDR3 nucleotides: TGCGCCAGCTCAACCAGCGGGAGTAGCTACGAGCAGTACTTC.